This TCR beta chain was profiled in a study of cytomegalovirus exposure and HLA in healthy donors. Primers: 60 Vbeta forward and 13 Jbeta reverse. Clones were read by immunoSEQ multiplex PCR, and TCRdb kept only the in-frame ones, dropping some. The sample contains over 100,000 clones, 60% to 80% of which appear only once. Findings of the study overall: Most TCR sequences were seen very rarely across donors, but some public TCRs occurred in many. Per published reports, the classifier diagnosed cytomegalovirus status with high specificity and sensitivity. The authors later found most CMV-associated TCR beta chains appeared HLA-restricted. Among the sequence variants, a highly shared cluster was likely an artifact of sequencing.

About this clone: Its antigen is not known.

Sequencing was performed on PBMCs. This clonotype was sampled from a man aged 55 to 69 in good health and CMV-seropositive.

In DNA, the CDR3 is TGTGCCAGCTCACCAACGGCAGGGGACAATGAGCAGTTCTTC. Protein: CASSPTAGDNEQFF. V gene TRBV18 combines with J gene TRBJ2-1; D possibly corresponds to TRBD1 (6 bases). The CDR3 has 14 residues. The germline V gene encodes CDR1 KGHSH and CDR2 LQKENI. Trimming stripped 2 bases from V and 5 bases from J, with 10 bases between.